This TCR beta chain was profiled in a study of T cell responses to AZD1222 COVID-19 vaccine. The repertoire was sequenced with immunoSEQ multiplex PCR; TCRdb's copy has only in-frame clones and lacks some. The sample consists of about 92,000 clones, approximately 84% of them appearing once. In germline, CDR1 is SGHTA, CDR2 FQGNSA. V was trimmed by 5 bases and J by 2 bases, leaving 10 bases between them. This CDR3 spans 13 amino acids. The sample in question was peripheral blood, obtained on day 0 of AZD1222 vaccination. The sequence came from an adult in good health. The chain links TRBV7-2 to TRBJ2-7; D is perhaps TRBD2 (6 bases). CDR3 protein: CASSQTGAYEQYF. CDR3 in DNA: TGTGCCAGCAGCCAAACGGGGGCCTACGAGCAGTACTTC.